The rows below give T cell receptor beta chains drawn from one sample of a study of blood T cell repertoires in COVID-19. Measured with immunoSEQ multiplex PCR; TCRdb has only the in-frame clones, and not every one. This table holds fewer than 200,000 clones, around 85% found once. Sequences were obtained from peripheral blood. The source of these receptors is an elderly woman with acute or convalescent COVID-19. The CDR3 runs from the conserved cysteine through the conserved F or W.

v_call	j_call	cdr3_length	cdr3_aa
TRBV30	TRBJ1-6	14	CAWSVLQGGSPLHF
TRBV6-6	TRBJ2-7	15	CASNQLPGQSYEQYF
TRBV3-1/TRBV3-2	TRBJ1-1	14	CASRTTGEGTEAFF
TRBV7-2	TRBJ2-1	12	CASSYSGGEQFF
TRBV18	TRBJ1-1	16	CASSPSQQVVGTEAFF
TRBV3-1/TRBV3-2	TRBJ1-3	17	CASSQLPAGTVRNTIYF
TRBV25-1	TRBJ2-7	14	CASSEGHRGNEQYF
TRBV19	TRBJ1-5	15	CASSSGQGSNQPQHF
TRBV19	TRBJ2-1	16	CASSRLAGALAAEQFF
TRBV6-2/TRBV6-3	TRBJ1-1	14	CASSTNDKNTEAFF
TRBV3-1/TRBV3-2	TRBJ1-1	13	CASSSTRDTEAFF
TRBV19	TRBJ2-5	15	CASSNLRDRKETQYF
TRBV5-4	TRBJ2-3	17	CASSPGLAGGPKDTQYF
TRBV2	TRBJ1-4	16	CASSPPTGRGDEKLFF
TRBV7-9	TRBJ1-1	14	CASSPTSTGLEAFF
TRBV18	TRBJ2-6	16	CASSPPRPSGANVLTF
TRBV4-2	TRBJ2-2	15	CASSQLTRTAGELFF
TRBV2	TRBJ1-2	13	CASREQQGRGYTF
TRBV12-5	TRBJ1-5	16	CASGLDPGQSHQPQHF
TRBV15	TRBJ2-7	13	CATSRVVGYEQYF
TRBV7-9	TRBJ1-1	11	CASSLDREAFF
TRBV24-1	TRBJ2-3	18	CATSAPRLAGGRIDTQYF
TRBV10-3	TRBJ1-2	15	CATRRTITENYGYTF